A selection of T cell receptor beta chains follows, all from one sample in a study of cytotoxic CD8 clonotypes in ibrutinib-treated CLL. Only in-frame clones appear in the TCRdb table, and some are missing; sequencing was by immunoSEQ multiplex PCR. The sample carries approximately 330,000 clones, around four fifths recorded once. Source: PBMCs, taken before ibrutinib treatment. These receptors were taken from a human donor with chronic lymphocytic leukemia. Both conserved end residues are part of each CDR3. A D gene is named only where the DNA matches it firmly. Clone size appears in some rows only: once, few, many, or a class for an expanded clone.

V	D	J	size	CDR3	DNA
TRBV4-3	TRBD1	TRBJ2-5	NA	CASSKTQGALETQYF	TGCGCCAGCAGCAAGACTCAGGGGGCTTTAGAGACCCAGTACTTC
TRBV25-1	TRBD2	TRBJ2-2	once	CASSALAGATGELFF	TGTGCCAGCAGTGCTCTAGCGGGAGCTACCGGGGAGCTGTTTTTT
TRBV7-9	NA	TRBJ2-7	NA	CASSLGGPPGEQYF	TGTGCCAGCAGCTTAGGGGGGCCGCCGGGCGAGCAGTACTTC
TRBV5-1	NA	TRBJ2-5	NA	CASSLAVGDQYQETQYF	TGCGCCAGCAGCTTGGCCGTCGGGGACCAGTACCAAGAGACCCAGTACTTC
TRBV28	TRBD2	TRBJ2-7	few	CASSLPSGNYEQYF	TGTGCCAGCAGTTTACCTAGCGGAAACTACGAGCAGTACTTC
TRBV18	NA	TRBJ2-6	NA	CATGRESSGANVLTF	TGTGCCACAGGCAGGGAGAGCTCTGGGGCCAACGTCCTGACTTTC
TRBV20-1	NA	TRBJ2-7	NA	CSAKVEQYF	TGCAGTGCTAAGGTCGAGCAGTACTTC
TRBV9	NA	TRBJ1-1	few	CASSVVPANTEAFF	TGTGCCAGCAGCGTAGTACCGGCGAACACTGAAGCTTTCTTT
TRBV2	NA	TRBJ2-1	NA	CASSRLDSEQFF	TGTGCCAGCAGTCGACTAGATAGTGAGCAGTTCTTC
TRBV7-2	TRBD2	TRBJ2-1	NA	CASSYPIAGGLYNEQFF	TGTGCCAGCAGCTACCCAATAGCGGGAGGACTCTACAATGAGCAGTTCTTC